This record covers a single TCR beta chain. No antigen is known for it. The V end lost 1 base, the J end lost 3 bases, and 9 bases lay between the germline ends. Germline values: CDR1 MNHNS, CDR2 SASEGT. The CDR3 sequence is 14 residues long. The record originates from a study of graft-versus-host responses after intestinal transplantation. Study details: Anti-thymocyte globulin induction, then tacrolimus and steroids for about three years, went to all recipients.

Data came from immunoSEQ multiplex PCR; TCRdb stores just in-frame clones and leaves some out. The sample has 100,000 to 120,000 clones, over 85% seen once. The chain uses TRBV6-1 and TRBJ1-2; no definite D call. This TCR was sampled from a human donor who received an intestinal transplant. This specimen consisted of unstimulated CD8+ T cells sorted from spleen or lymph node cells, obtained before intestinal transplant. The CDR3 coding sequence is TGTGCCAGCAGTGAAGTGGTGGTTGACTATGGCTACACCTTC. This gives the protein CASSEVVVDYGYTF.